The following is a TCR beta chain sequence with its context. Its antigen remains unidentified. The V gene end was trimmed by 0 bases and the J gene end by 5 bases; junction bases not matched to a gene: 4. This CDR3 is built from 16 residues. Per the germline V gene, CDR1 is SGDLS and CDR2 is YYNGEE. The data derive from a study of shared clonotypes between healthy human individuals. General study results and limits: The sharing of 4% to 5.5% of naive CD4 clonotypes was seen across several donors. Exclusively blood specimens were collected; tissue repertoires likely differ. Represented diversity (both genetic and exposure-history) was limited by the small number of donors.

Generated by immunoSEQ multiplex PCR, the TCRdb table keeps only in-frame clones and is missing some. The table has around 640,000 clones, around 96% seen once. Terminally differentiated effector memory CD45RA+ cells were excluded by CCR7 positive selection of CD45RO-negative cells. The rearrangement joins TRBV9 to TRBJ2-5; TRBD2 agrees at 13 bases. The sequence derives from a young woman in good health. The sequencing input was naive CD8+ T cells sorted from blood. The CDR3 DNA is TGTGCCAGCAGCGTAGTCGGACTAGCGGGAGTGGAGACCCAGTACTTC. This codes for CASSVVGLAGVETQYF.